The 29 T cell receptor beta chains below all came from one sample that was sequenced in a study of CD8+CD57+ T cells in acquired aplastic anemia. All patients picked for sequencing had shown, by flow cytometry, an expansion of CD8+CD57+ cells. Genomic DNA, serving as template, underwent TCR beta VDJ and CDR3 profiling. TCRdb re-analysed the reads in MiXCR, keeping a single row per CDR3 protein. This repertoire shows roughly 250,000 distinct CDR3 sequences, more than 40% found once; its top ten account for less than 9%. The sample comprised sorted CD4+, CD8+, or CD8+CD57+ T cells (not recorded which) from PBMCs. These TCRs come from a human donor with aplastic anemia.

The chain combines TRBV20-1 with TRBJ2-7, with TRBD2 identical over 8 bases. The ends lost 2 bases at V and 3 bases at J; junction bases unmatched: 6. From germline, CDR1 is DFQATT and CDR2 SNEGSKA (reference sequence). CDR3 length equals 14 residues. The CDR3 DNA is TGCAGTGCTAGATCCGGACTAGCCGGCTACGAGCAGTACTTC. Translated: CSARSGLAGYEQYF.

This clonotype was observed at least ten times. The rearrangement uses TRBV7-6 and TRBJ1-5; D possibly corresponds to TRBD1 (5 bases). CDR1 is SGHVS and CDR2 is FNYEAQ in the germline V gene. V was trimmed by 8 bases and J by 8 bases, leaving 16 bases between them. The CDR3 length is 13 residues. The CDR3 coding sequence is TGTGCCAGCGGACTCGGGGGACTTGAGCCCCAGCATTTT. Its translation is CASGLGGLEPQHF.

This clonotype appeared many times. V is TRBV20-1 and J is TRBJ1-6, with a possible D match to TRBD1 (6 bases). The CDR3 runs to 16 residues. Germline CDR1 is DFQATT and CDR2 is SNEGSKA (reference sequence). V lost 5 bases and J 4 bases, leaving 18 bases between the germline ends. The CDR3: CSAEKVDSTYNSPLHF. DNA for the CDR3: TGCAGTGCTGAGAAAGTGGACAGCACATATAATTCACCCCTCCACTTT.

This clonotype has at least ten counts. The chain combines TRBV4-3 with TRBJ1-2; a possible D gene is TRBD1 (5 bases). The germline V and J ends were trimmed by 0 bases and 6 bases, with 11 bases remaining between them. The CDR3 is made up of 14 amino acids. Germline V gives CDR1 LGHNA, CDR2 YSLEER. In DNA, the CDR3 is TGCGCCAGCAGCCAAGATAGGGGAATGGATGGCTACACCTTC. It is translated as CASSQDRGMDGYTF.

This sequence joins TRBV7-6 and TRBJ1-1; tentatively, D is TRBD1 (5 bases). Germline values: CDR1 SGHVS, CDR2 FNYEAQ. CDR3 length: 14 amino acids. Trimming left V 5 bases short and J 0 bases short, with 10 bases between. In DNA form, the CDR3 reads TGTGCCAGCAGCGCGGGGACGGTGAACACTGAAGCTTTCTTT. Translating it yields CASSAGTVNTEAFF.

The rearrangement joins TRBV19 to TRBJ1-3, with unresolved D. The ends were cut back, 4 bases at V and 4 bases at J, with 11 bases in the middle. Germline values: CDR1 LNHDA, CDR2 SQIVND (reference sequence). The CDR3 totals 14 residues. This CDR3 is CASSTGKGGNTIYF. CDR3 in DNA: TGTGCCAGTAGTACCGGAAAGGGAGGAAACACCATATATTTT.

As to this clonotype: One end of the junction fails to match germline, which may point to a read error. This chain links TRBV6-9 with TRBJ1-1; maybe TRBD1 (6 bases). The CDR3 extends over 17 amino acids. The germline V gene encodes CDR1 MNHGY and CDR2 SVAAGI. The CDR3 DNA reads as TGTGCCAGCAGTTACTCGACCCCGGGACATATGAACACTGGAGCTTTCTTT. This translates into CASSYSTPGHMNTGAFF.

As concerns this clonotype: One junction end disagrees with the germline gene, perhaps due to a read error. This rearrangement joins TRBV28 to TRBJ1-3; possible D gene TRBD1, 5 bases. Looked up from germline, CDR1 is MDHEN and CDR2 is SYDVKM. The CDR3 has 14 amino acids. CDR3 region: CASSLRGTGNTIHF. CDR3 DNA sequence: TGTGCCAGCAGTTTAAGGGGAACGGGAAACACCATACATTTT. The whole variable domain, remainder taken from reference TRBV28 and TRBJ1-3, is DVKVTQSSRYLVKRTGEKVFLECVQDMDHENMFWYRQDPGLGLRLIYFSYDVKMKEKGDIPEGYSVSREKKERFSLILESASTNQTSMYLCASSLRGTGNTIHFGEGSWLTVV.

As to this clonotype: The junction shows a germline mismatch at one end, possibly a read error. This chain joins TRBV6-6 and TRBJ1-2; unclear D gene. This CDR3 is 14 amino acids long. Germline CDR1 MNHNY, CDR2 SVGAGI (reference sequence). This CDR3 is CAISEPTVGDGYTF. CDR3 coding DNA: TGTGCCATCAGTGAACCCACAGTCGGCGATGGCTACACCTTC.

Ten or more counts support this clonotype. V usage is TRBV7-8 and J usage is TRBJ1-5; D not resolved. Germline V CDR1 and CDR2: SGHVS, FQNEAQ. The CDR3 runs to 14 residues. With 2 bases removed from V and 0 bases from J, the gap between germline ends came to 5 bases. The CDR3: CASSLLYSNQPQHF. The CDR3 DNA reads as TGTGCCAGCAGCTTACTCTATAGCAATCAGCCCCAGCATTTT.

The chain has TRBV10-1 and TRBJ2-7, with 7 bases lining up with TRBD1. V shed 3 bases, J shed 2 bases, and the junction held 4 bases outside the gene matches. Looked up from germline, CDR1 is WNHNN and CDR2 is SYGVQD (reference sequence). The CDR3 has 14 residues. CDR3 loop: CASSDSGTAYEQYF. Here the CDR3 DNA reads TGCGCCAGCAGTGATTCCGGGACAGCCTACGAGCAGTACTTC.

In its sample, this clonotype was seen many times. The rearrangement links TRBV9 to TRBJ2-7; D is possibly TRBD1 (6 bases). Germline CDR1 is SGDLS and CDR2 is YYNGEE. The CDR3 consists of 15 residues. V was pared by 0 bases and J by 0 bases, with 10 bases between. CDR3 loop: CASSVVGTNSYEQYF. CDR3 sequence (DNA): TGTGCCAGCAGCGTAGTCGGGACAAACTCCTACGAGCAGTACTTC.

The J gene is TRBJ2-7, the V gene TRBV7-9, with D perhaps TRBD1 or TRBD2 (5 bases each). Germline loops: CDR1 SEHNR, CDR2 FQNEAQ (reference sequence). The CDR3 contains 15 residues. The germline V and J ends were trimmed by 2 bases and 3 bases, with 14 bases remaining between them. This CDR3 is CASSLSGQRRYEQYF. CDR3 coding DNA: TGTGCCAGCAGCTTAAGCGGACAACGCCGCTACGAGCAGTACTTC. The full variable domain, its missing parts supplied by reference TRBV7-9 and TRBJ2-7, is DTGVSQNPRHKITKRGQNVTFRCDPISEHNRLYWYRQTLGQGPEFLTYFQNEAQLEKSRLLSDRFSAERPKGSFSTLEIQRTEQGDSAMYLCASSLSGQRRYEQYFGPGTRLTVT.

Concerning this clonotype itself: One junction end does not reproduce the germline sequence, and a read error may be involved. This chain uses TRBV7-9 with TRBJ1-5, with D unresolved. CDR1 and CDR2 (germline): SEHNR, FQNEAQ (reference sequence). This CDR3 spans 17 amino acids. In DNA form, the CDR3 reads TGTGCCACCAGCTTAGACGTGTTCAGCGGAACAAATCAGCCCCAGCATTTT. As protein: CATSLDVFSGTNQPQHF.

This chain connects TRBV7-6 to TRBJ2-1, with D maybe TRBD1 (5 bases). The CDR3 spans 16 residues. The V end was cut by 4 bases, the J end by 7 bases, with 20 bases between. Germline values: CDR1 SGHVS, CDR2 FNYEAQ. The CDR3 region is CASSSTRQGALNEQFF. As DNA, the CDR3 is TGTGCCAGCAGCTCAACTCGGCAAGGGGCCCTGAATGAGCAGTTCTTC.

This sequence joins TRBV30 and TRBJ2-5; 10 positions match TRBD2. Germline V CDR1 and CDR2: GTSNPN, SVGIG (reference sequence). Trimming at V came to 0 bases and at J to 1 base, leaving 20 bases not matched to a gene. The CDR3 runs 21 residues. CDR3 nucleotide sequence: TGTGCCTGGAGTGTACAGCGGGGGGGAATTTTTAGGGAACCCGGCCAAGAGACCCAGTACTTC. Its translation is CAWSVQRGGIFREPGQETQYF.

This clonotype occurred many times. The genes are TRBV7-9 and TRBJ2-5, with D uncertain. V was clipped by 5 bases and J by 0 bases, with 13 bases between them. Germline loops: CDR1 SEHNR, CDR2 FQNEAQ (reference sequence). The CDR3 is made up of 15 amino acids. The CDR3 sequence: CASSPHLGHQETQYF. The CDR3 coding sequence is TGTGCCAGCAGCCCCCATCTAGGACACCAAGAGACCCAGTACTTC.

The V and J genes are TRBV6-6 and TRBJ2-6; TRBD2 is a possible D gene (5 bases). Germline V CDR1 and CDR2: MNHNY, SVGAGI (reference sequence). This CDR3 is 14 amino acids long. Trimming pared 5 bases from V and 6 bases from J, leaving 11 bases between. The CDR3: CASSEAAEANVLTF. The CDR3 coding sequence is TGTGCCAGCAGTGAAGCGGCGGAGGCCAACGTCCTGACTTTC.

This clonotype was found many times. The V call is TRBV19, the J call TRBJ1-2; no firm D call. This CDR3 spans 15 amino acids. Germline CDR1 reads LNHDA; CDR2 reads SQIVND (reference sequence). The V gene lost 3 bases and the J gene lost 1 base, with 12 bases spanning the gap. The CDR3 sequence: CASSIVPRDNYGYTF. The CDR3 coding sequence is TGTGCCAGTAGTATTGTACCCCGAGATAACTATGGCTACACCTTC.

The rearrangement joins TRBV2 to TRBJ1-6, with D possibly TRBD1 on 5 matching bases. V was cut by 4 bases and J by 9 bases, with 7 bases left in between. In germline, CDR1 is SNHLY, CDR2 FYNNEI. This CDR3 contains 12 residues. The CDR3 protein is CASSGGSSPLHF. The CDR3 nucleotides read TGTGCCAGCAGTGGGGGGAGTTCACCCCTCCACTTT.

This clonotype has ten or more counts. The V call is TRBV7-2, the J call TRBJ1-2, with D possibly matching TRBD1 (6 bases). The CDR3 is 13 residues long. V was trimmed by 5 bases and J by 11 bases, leaving 18 bases between them. Looked up from germline, CDR1 is SGHTA and CDR2 is FQGNSA. CDR3 protein: CASSPTRGRGYTF. CDR3 in DNA: TGTGCCAGCAGCCCGACGCGCGGCAGGGGTTACACCTTC. The entire variable domain, with the rest obtained from reference TRBV7-2 and TRBJ1-2, is as follows: GAGVSQSPSNKVTEKGKDVELRCDPISGHTALYWYRQSLGQGLEFLIYFQGNSAPDKSGLPSDRFSAERTGGSVSTLTIQRTQQEDSAVYLCASSPTRGRGYTFGSGTRLTVV.

The V and J genes are TRBV10-1 and TRBJ1-5, with D perhaps TRBD1 (5 bases). Germline V gene lookup returns CDR1 WNHNN and CDR2 SYGVQD (reference sequence). This CDR3 region has 18 residues. Trimming took 10 bases from V and 1 from J, leaving 26 bases between them. CDR3 residues: CATNRGRWRQKSNQPQHF. CDR3 sequence (DNA): TGCGCCACCAACCGGGGCCGGTGGCGACAAAAGAGCAATCAGCCCCAGCATTTT.

CDR3 amino acids: CASSQGVRVETQYF. CDR3 DNA: TGTGCCAGCAGCCAAGGAGTAAGGGTAGAGACCCAGTACTTC. The gene calls are TRBV14 and TRBJ2-5; no firm D call. CDR3 length: 14 residues. Trimming shortened V by 1 base and J by 4 bases, and 10 bases separated the two germline ends. Germline V gives CDR1 SGHDN, CDR2 FVKESK. The full variable domain, its missing parts supplied by reference TRBV14 and TRBJ2-5, is EAGVTQFPSHSVIEKGQTVTLRCDPISGHDNLYWYRRVMGKEIKFLLHFVKESKQDESGMPNNRFLAERTGGTYSTLKVQPAELEDSGVYFCASSQGVRVETQYFGPGTRLLVL.

This clonotype was counted many times. This rearrangement joins TRBV5-4 to TRBJ2-7, with TRBD2 identical over 7 bases. The trim removed 5 bases at V and 5 bases at J, leaving 7 bases unmatched. The CDR3 length is 13 residues. Germline V CDR1 and CDR2: SGHNT, YYREEE (reference sequence). In DNA form, the CDR3 reads TGTGCCAGCAGGGTCTGGCGGGAGCACGAGCAGTACTTC. This encodes CASRVWREHEQYF.

This clonotype occurred many times. This chain links TRBV9 with TRBJ1-2, with 8 bases identical to TRBD1. CDR3 length equals 14 residues. V lost 2 bases and J lost 6; bases outside the gene matches: 6. CDR1 is SGDLS and CDR2 is YYNGEE in the germline V gene. The CDR3 loop is CASSVTQGAHGYTF. Written as DNA, the CDR3 is TGTGCCAGCAGCGTTACCCAGGGGGCGCATGGCTACACCTTC.

This chain uses TRBV2 with TRBJ2-7; 7 bases line up with TRBD2. The CDR3 is made up of 16 amino acids. The V segment lost 2 bases and the J segment 2 bases; nucleotides outside the gene matches: 9. Germline CDR1 reads SNHLY; CDR2 reads FYNNEI. The CDR3 spells CASSEIVWGGTYEQYF. DNA for the CDR3: TGTGCCAGCAGTGAAATAGTGTGGGGAGGGACCTACGAGCAGTACTTC.

Ten or more counts support this clonotype. V is TRBV20-1 and J is TRBJ1-2; 9 nucleotides agree with TRBD1. The CDR3 loop spans 15 amino acids. Per germline, CDR1 DFQATT and CDR2 SNEGSKA (reference sequence). V gave up 6 bases and J gave up 2 bases; unmatched junction bases: 10. The CDR3 spells CSAWDREEVNYGYTF. The CDR3 DNA reads as TGCAGTGCATGGGACAGGGAGGAAGTAAACTATGGCTACACCTTC.

On this clonotype: Because the CDR3 is missing its conserved closing phenylalanine or tryptophan, this is likely a read error. This chain uses TRBV5-1 with TRBJ2-1; 9 bases are shared with TRBD2. Trimming cost V 3 bases and J 2 bases; bases outside gene matches: 6. This CDR3 contains 16 residues. CDR1 is SGHRS and CDR2 is YFSETQ in the germline V gene. The CDR3 sequence is CASSSTSGGTYNEQFL. The CDR3 region has the DNA TGCGCCAGCAGCTCGACTAGCGGAGGAACCTACAATGAGCAGTTCCTC.

The chain is built from TRBV7-2 and TRBJ2-1; 9 bases agree with TRBD1. The CDR3 length is 13 residues. Germline-derived CDR1 and CDR2 are SGHTA and FQGNSA. V was clipped by 1 base and J by 9 bases; unmatched bases: 1. CDR3 sequence: CASSLGQGGEQFF. The CDR3 bases are TGTGCCAGCAGCTTAGGACAGGGGGGTGAGCAGTTCTTC.